A single sample gave rise to the 31 T cell receptor beta chains below, sequenced in a study of OX40 agonist ivuxolimab in advanced cancers. Profiled with immunoSEQ multiplex PCR; TCRdb holds only in-frame clones, not every one. The profile shows about 40,000 clones, approximately 86% of them singletons. Sequencing used CD4+ or CD8+ T cells sorted from blood, obtained in a trial of the OX40 agonist ivuxolimab. The receptors were gathered from an adult with an advanced solid tumor such as melanoma, head and neck, liver or kidney cancer.

This chain links TRBV2 with TRBJ2-7; D not certain. This CDR3 region has 11 residues. The germline V gene has CDR1 SNHLY and CDR2 FYNNEI. V lost 6 bases and J 2 bases, leaving 5 bases between the germline ends. DNA of the CDR3: TGTGCCAGCAGCCGAACCTACGAGCAGTACTTC. It encodes CASSRTYEQYF.

The chain recombines TRBV11-2 with TRBJ1-2; D is undetermined. V shed 0 bases and J shed 0 bases, with 5 bases lying between them. This CDR3 has 14 amino acids. The germline V gene has CDR1 SGHAT and CDR2 FQNNGV. CDR3 amino acids: CASSLEVSNYGYTF. The CDR3 DNA is TGTGCCAGCAGCTTAGAAGTCTCTAACTATGGCTACACCTTC.

This chain uses TRBV6-6 with TRBJ2-2, with D possibly being TRBD2 (5 bases). This CDR3 is built from 15 residues. Trimming pared 6 bases from V and 0 bases from J, leaving 11 bases between. Germline V CDR1 and CDR2: MNHNY, SVGAGI (reference sequence). The CDR3 sequence is CASRDGLANTGELFF. DNA of the CDR3: TGTGCCAGCAGGGACGGACTCGCGAACACCGGGGAGCTGTTTTTT.

The chain links TRBV7-6 to TRBJ2-7; 10 nucleotides line up with TRBD1. CDR1 and CDR2 from the germline V gene are SGHVS and FNYEAQ. This CDR3 is built from 17 residues. With V trimmed by 3 bases and J by 6 bases, 14 bases remained unmatched. The CDR3, as DNA: TGTGCCAGCAGCTTGGGGGGGCAGGGACAGGGGCTCACCGAGCAGTACTTC. Its translation: CASSLGGQGQGLTEQYF.

The rearrangement joins TRBV5-6 to TRBJ1-1; 10 bases align to TRBD1. The germline V gene has CDR1 SGHDT and CDR2 YYEEEE. The CDR3 totals 14 residues. V lost 7 bases and J lost 5; bases outside the gene matches: 8. CDR3 coding DNA: TGTGCCAGCGATATGGGACAGGGGTGGACTGAAGCTTTCTTT. It yields the protein CASDMGQGWTEAFF.

This clone has more than one count but fewer than ten. The V gene is TRBV5-6, the J gene TRBJ1-1, with D perhaps TRBD1 (6 bases). Germline loops: CDR1 SGHDT, CDR2 YYEEEE. The V and J ends lost 1 base and 0 bases respectively, with 7 bases between them. The CDR3 is 14 residues long. The CDR3 here is CASSLTGMNTEAFF. DNA for the CDR3: TGTGCCAGCAGCTTGACAGGGATGAACACTGAAGCTTTCTTT. Full variable domain (outside the CDR3, taken from reference TRBV5-6 and TRBJ1-1): DAGVTQSPTHLIKTRGQQVTLRCSPKSGHDTVSWYQQALGQGPQFIFQYYEEEERQRGNFPDRFSGHQFPNYSSELNVNALLLGDSALYLCASSLTGMNTEAFFGQGTRLTVV.

The gene calls are TRBV11-2 and TRBJ1-1; TRBD1 matches 9 bases. CDR3 length: 14 amino acids. V trimming: 3 bases; J trimming: 11 bases; junction bases outside the gene matches: 10. Germline CDR1 is SGHAT and CDR2 is FQNNGV. This chain's CDR3 is CASSLGQGGFGAFF. In DNA, the CDR3 is TGTGCCAGCAGCTTGGGACAGGGTGGATTCGGTGCTTTCTTT.

The chain links TRBV5-6 to TRBJ2-7; perhaps TRBD1 as D (5 bases). The CDR3 is made up of 12 amino acids. Looked up from germline, CDR1 is SGHDT and CDR2 is YYEEEE. V was trimmed by 3 bases and J by 4 bases, leaving 8 bases between them. The CDR3 DNA follows: TGTGCCAGCAGCTCGTCAGGGTACGAGCAGTACTTC. This sequence encodes CASSSSGYEQYF.

This rearrangement joins TRBV6-5 to TRBJ2-7, with D possibly matching TRBD1 (6 bases). Trimming shortened V by 6 bases and J by 2 bases, and 11 bases separated the two germline ends. Germline values: CDR1 MNHEY, CDR2 SVGAGI. The CDR3 is 13 residues long. In DNA form, the CDR3 reads TGTGCCAGCAGCTATAACAGGGCCTACGAGCAGTACTTC. Its protein product is CASSYNRAYEQYF.

The V and J genes are TRBV5-6 and TRBJ2-5; TRBD1 aligns across 9 bases. There are 16 residues in the CDR3. V gave up 2 bases and J gave up 2 bases; unmatched junction bases: 7. Germline V gene lookup returns CDR1 SGHDT and CDR2 YYEEEE. CDR3 in DNA: TGTGCCAGCAGCTTAGGCGGGACAGGGTTTCAAGAGACCCAGTACTTC. Translation gives CASSLGGTGFQETQYF. Full variable domain (missing parts from reference TRBV5-6 and TRBJ2-5): DAGVTQSPTHLIKTRGQQVTLRCSPKSGHDTVSWYQQALGQGPQFIFQYYEEEERQRGNFPDRFSGHQFPNYSSELNVNALLLGDSALYLCASSLGGTGFQETQYFGPGTRLLVL.

This chain joins TRBV6-1 and TRBJ2-7, with 9 bases that match TRBD1. V lost 4 bases, J lost 4 bases, and 14 bases stayed unmatched. The V gene's germline CDR1 is MNHNS and CDR2 SASEGT. This CDR3 has 17 residues. The CDR3 here is CASSGWTGDKLPYEQYF. The CDR3 DNA sequence: TGTGCCAGCAGTGGATGGACAGGGGACAAACTACCATACGAGCAGTACTTC.

This chain uses TRBV7-9 with TRBJ1-4; 7 bases agree with TRBD1. V lost 4 bases and J lost 4; bases outside the gene matches: 12. Germline CDR1 is SEHNR and CDR2 is FQNEAQ (reference sequence). This CDR3 region has 17 residues. In nucleotides, the CDR3 is TGTGCCAGCAGCTCCGCCGCGACAGGGAATCATAATGAAAAACTGTTTTTT. It translates to CASSSAATGNHNEKLFF.

The CDR3 loop is CATSSGRGPYYEQYF. The CDR3 DNA is TGTGCCACCAGCAGTGGGAGGGGGCCTTACTACGAGCAGTACTTC. The chain links TRBV15 to TRBJ2-7; D is possibly TRBD1 or TRBD2 (7 bases each). The germline V gene has CDR1 LNHNV and CDR2 YYDKDF (reference sequence). V shed 3 bases and J shed 3 bases, with 15 bases lying between them. This CDR3 contains 15 residues.

This clone was recorded only once. The rearrangement joins TRBV27 to TRBJ2-1, with 10 bases that match TRBD2. J lost 6 bases, V lost 5 bases, and 7 bases had no gene match. The CDR3 has 15 residues. The germline gives CDR1 MNHEY, CDR2 SMNVEV (reference sequence). CDR3 nucleotide sequence: TGTGCCAGCAGTCTACCGGGACTAGCGTTCAATGAGCAGTTCTTC. This gives the protein CASSLPGLAFNEQFF.

Only one count was recorded for this clone. The chain recombines TRBV5-4 with TRBJ2-1, with 7 bases fitting TRBD2. After removal of 0 bases from V and 14 bases from J, the junction contained 8 bases not matched to a gene. From germline, CDR1 is SGHNT and CDR2 YYREEE (reference sequence). The CDR3 covers 13 residues. The CDR3 loop reads CASSLGGGSQEFF. DNA of the CDR3: TGTGCCAGCAGCTTGGGGGGGGGATCCCAGGAGTTCTTC.

The chain couples TRBV19 to TRBJ1-5; D not certain. In germline, CDR1 is LNHDA, CDR2 SQIVND (reference sequence). The CDR3 length is 13 residues. V was pared by 0 bases and J by 6 bases, with 6 bases between. This CDR3 is CASSIDFPQPQHF. Written as DNA, the CDR3 is TGTGCCAGTAGTATAGATTTTCCTCAGCCCCAGCATTTT. Using reference TRBV19 and TRBJ1-5 for the parts outside the CDR3, the full variable domain is DGGITQSPKYLFRKEGQNVTLSCEQNLNHDAMYWYRQDPGQGLRLIYYSQIVNDFQKGDIAEGYSVSREKKESFPLTVTSAQKNPTAFYLCASSIDFPQPQHFGDGTRLSIL.

V and J are TRBV7-9 and TRBJ2-1; D may be TRBD2 (6 bases). V lost 5 bases, J lost 7 bases, and 9 bases lay in between. Germline-derived CDR1 and CDR2 are SEHNR and FQNEAQ (reference sequence). This CDR3 is built from 12 residues. The CDR3 sequence is CASSTGGNEQFF. CDR3 DNA sequence: TGTGCCAGCAGCACCGGGGGAAATGAGCAGTTCTTC.

The chain has TRBV6-1 and TRBJ2-3; 7 positions match TRBD2. With V trimmed by 1 base and J by 2 bases, 6 bases remained unmatched. Looked up from germline, CDR1 is MNHNS and CDR2 is SASEGT. This CDR3 is built from 16 residues. CDR3 amino acids: CASSEVVGDYTDTQYF. The CDR3, as DNA: TGTGCCAGCAGTGAAGTGGTGGGGGACTACACAGATACGCAGTATTTT.

V usage is TRBV5-8 and J usage is TRBJ1-4, with D unresolved. V lost 5 bases and J 0 bases, leaving 5 bases between the germline ends. CDR1 is SGHTS and CDR2 is YDEGEE in the germline V gene. The CDR3 extends over 13 amino acids. CDR3 residues: CASRRTTNEKLFF. In DNA form, the CDR3 reads TGTGCCAGCAGAAGAACAACTAATGAAAAACTGTTTTTT. Drawing the rest from reference TRBV5-8 and TRBJ1-4, the complete variable domain is EAGVTQSPTHLIKTRGQQATLRCSPISGHTSVYWYQQALGLGLQFLLWYDEGEERNRGNFPPRFSGRQFPNYSSELNVNALELEDSALYLCASRRTTNEKLFFGSGTQLSVL.

V and J are TRBV2 and TRBJ1-2, with TRBD1 as a possible D gene (5 bases). The CDR3 extends over 11 amino acids. Trimming stripped 9 bases from V and 8 bases from J, with 13 bases between. CDR1 is SNHLY and CDR2 is FYNNEI in the germline V gene. The CDR3 DNA reads as TGTGCCAGTACCAGGGCCCCGGGCTACACCTTC. Amino acids: CASTRAPGYTF.

The rearrangement joins TRBV27 to TRBJ2-7; 7 positions agree with TRBD1. The CDR3 covers 16 residues. The germline V gene encodes CDR1 MNHEY and CDR2 SMNVEV (reference sequence). V gave up 3 bases and J gave up 7 bases; unmatched junction bases: 15. The CDR3 nucleotides are TGTGCCAGCAGTTTTGTCTTATCGACAGGGACGGAAGAGCAGTACTTC. This translates into CASSFVLSTGTEEQYF.

The V and J genes are TRBV27 and TRBJ2-3; perhaps D is TRBD1 or TRBD2 (6 bases each). This CDR3 has 15 residues. V lost 8 bases and J 15 bases, leaving 30 bases between the germline ends. CDR1 is MNHEY and CDR2 is SMNVEV in the germline V gene (reference sequence). The CDR3 spells CASYSRGLSFPVIYF. The CDR3 region has the DNA TGTGCCAGCTACTCCAGGGGACTTTCGTTCCCGGTTATCTATTTT.

The chain links TRBV19 to TRBJ2-5, with D maybe TRBD2 (5 bases). Trimming pared 7 bases from V and 2 bases from J, leaving 11 bases between. Per the germline V gene, CDR1 is LNHDA and CDR2 is SQIVND (reference sequence). CDR3 length: 13 amino acids. The CDR3 region is CASNDGGQETQYF. DNA of the CDR3: TGTGCCAGTAATGACGGAGGACAAGAGACCCAGTACTTC.

The genes are TRBV27 and TRBJ2-2; D is unclear. V lost 3 bases, J lost 1 base, and 6 bases lay in between. This CDR3 contains 14 residues. Germline CDR1 MNHEY, CDR2 SMNVEV (reference sequence). In DNA, the CDR3 is TGTGCCAGCAGTTTGGAAGAGAACACCGGGGAGCTGTTTTTT. This gives the protein CASSLEENTGELFF.

The V and J genes are TRBV7-9 and TRBJ2-1; D is unclear. CDR3 length: 14 residues. Germline lookup yields CDR1 SEHNR and CDR2 FQNEAQ (reference sequence). V was pared by 7 bases and J by 0 bases, with 10 bases between. CDR3 protein: CASTSTFSYNEQFF. The CDR3 DNA follows: TGTGCCAGCACCAGTACCTTCTCCTACAATGAGCAGTTCTTC.

The rearrangement joins TRBV5-1 to TRBJ2-7, with TRBD1 identical over 8 bases. V lost 0 bases and J lost 0; bases outside the gene matches: 2. The CDR3 has 15 residues. Germline V gene data show CDR1 as SGHRS and CDR2 as YFSETQ. The CDR3 region is CASSLATGGSYEQYF. CDR3 nucleotides: TGCGCCAGCAGCTTGGCCACAGGGGGCTCCTACGAGCAGTACTTC.

This chain uses TRBV7-6 with TRBJ2-7; possible D gene TRBD1, 6 bases. Germline V gene lookup returns CDR1 SGHVS and CDR2 FNYEAQ. The CDR3 totals 18 residues. Between the trimmed V and J ends, which lost 1 base and 3 bases, there was a span of 22 bases. The CDR3 reads CASSLDPTDRKPYYEQYF. In nucleotides, the CDR3 is TGTGCCAGCAGCTTAGATCCGACAGACAGGAAACCTTACTACGAGCAGTACTTC.

The chain uses TRBV4-2 and TRBJ2-7; D possibly uses TRBD1 or TRBD2 (6 bases each). The V gene lost 1 base and the J gene lost 0 bases, with 16 bases spanning the gap. The length of the CDR3 is 17 residues. In germline, CDR1 is LGHNA, CDR2 YNFKEQ. CDR3 in amino acids: CASSQVLTKGGSYEQYF. CDR3 in DNA: TGTGCCAGCAGCCAAGTCCTTACCAAGGGGGGCTCCTACGAGCAGTACTTC.

The V call is TRBV5-4, the J call TRBJ2-1; D gene unclear. This CDR3 comprises 14 residues. The V end lost 1 base, the J end lost 10 bases, and 15 bases lay between the germline ends. Germline-derived CDR1 and CDR2 are SGHNT and YYREEE (reference sequence). The CDR3 nucleotides read TGTGCCAGCAGCTTGTGGACCATCGAGAAGGAGCAGTTCTTC. Amino acid sequence: CASSLWTIEKEQFF. Full variable domain (remainder filled in from reference TRBV5-4 and TRBJ2-1): ETGVTQSPTHLIKTRGQQVTLRCSSQSGHNTVSWYQQALGQGPQFIFQYYREEENGRGNFPPRFSGLQFPNYSSELNVNALELDDSALYLCASSLWTIEKEQFFGPGTRLTVL.

The chain links TRBV11-3 to TRBJ1-5; a possible D gene is TRBD1 (6 bases). CDR3 length: 15 amino acids. The germline gives CDR1 SGHNT, CDR2 YENEEA. Trimming pared 4 bases from V and 5 bases from J, leaving 15 bases between. CDR3 sequence reads: CASSSPTGFHQPQHF. Here the CDR3 DNA reads TGTGCCAGCAGCTCGCCAACAGGGTTTCATCAGCCCCAGCATTTT.

The chain employs TRBV9 and TRBJ2-5; D might be TRBD1 or TRBD2, each matching 5 bases. Trimming stripped 0 bases from V and 2 bases from J, with 8 bases between. Germline assignment: CDR1 SGDLS and CDR2 YYNGEE. The CDR3 consists of 14 residues. The chain's CDR3 is CASSVGDGQETQYF. Written as DNA, the CDR3 is TGTGCCAGCAGCGTAGGGGACGGACAAGAGACCCAGTACTTC.